This TCR beta chain appears in the sequencing data of a study of OX40 agonist ivuxolimab in advanced cancers. For the study at large: Six ivuxolimab dose levels, 0.01 to 10 mg/kg, were given intravenously every 2 weeks. Dose-escalation patients suffered from hepatocellular carcinoma, melanoma, renal cell or head and neck cancer. Participants averaged about 60 years of age (range roughly 23 to 79) and were 82.7% male. Regarding the study as a whole: Researchers did not determine the expanded peripheral T cells' antigen specificity.

About this clone: As yet, its antigen is unknown.

Measured with immunoSEQ multiplex PCR; TCRdb has only the in-frame clones, and not every one. The sample yields roughly 74,000 clones, about nine tenths seen once. CDR3 size: 15 residues. V dropped 3 bases and J dropped 3 bases, with 15 bases sitting between them. Germline CDR1 SGHVS, CDR2 FQNEAQ. This sequence joins TRBV7-8 and TRBJ2-7; TRBD1 might be the D (8 bases). Source: CD4+ or CD8+ T cells sorted from blood, taken in a trial of the OX40 agonist ivuxolimab. The source is an adult with an advanced solid tumor such as melanoma, head and neck, liver or kidney cancer. The CDR3 sequence is CASSFGQGGFYEQYF. The DNA for the CDR3 is TGTGCCAGCAGCTTCGGACAGGGAGGGTTCTACGAGCAGTACTTC. Variable domain in full (rest from reference TRBV7-8 and TRBJ2-7): GAGVSQSPRYKVAKRGQDVALRCDPISGHVSLFWYQQALGQGPEFLTYFQNEAQLDKSGLPSDRFFAERPEGSVSTLKIQRTQQEDSAVYLCASSFGQGGFYEQYFGPGTRLTVT.